The sequence of this T cell receptor (beta chain) was determined in a study of blood T cells in healthy people across ages. PCR was performed a second time for about 7 to 12 cycles using a sample-barcoded 5' primer and a J-beta primer mix. MiXCR was run by TCRdb on the 5' RACE reads, yielding one entry per CDR3 protein. The repertoire holds 1.2 million to 1.5 million distinct CDR3 sequences, around 59% seen once, with about 6.7% in the top ten. This sequence originates from a man between 18 and 29 years old in good health. Material: blood.

Here the CDR3 reads CASSEDPSGSIQYF. CDR3 coding DNA: TGTGCCAGCAGCGAGGACCCTAGTGGGAGCATTCAGTACTTC. The chain carries TRBV9 and TRBJ2-4; tentatively, D is TRBD2 (5 bases). The CDR3 is 14 residues long. V was clipped by 3 bases and J by 9 bases, with 16 bases between them. CDR1 SGDLS and CDR2 YYNGEE come from the germline V gene.